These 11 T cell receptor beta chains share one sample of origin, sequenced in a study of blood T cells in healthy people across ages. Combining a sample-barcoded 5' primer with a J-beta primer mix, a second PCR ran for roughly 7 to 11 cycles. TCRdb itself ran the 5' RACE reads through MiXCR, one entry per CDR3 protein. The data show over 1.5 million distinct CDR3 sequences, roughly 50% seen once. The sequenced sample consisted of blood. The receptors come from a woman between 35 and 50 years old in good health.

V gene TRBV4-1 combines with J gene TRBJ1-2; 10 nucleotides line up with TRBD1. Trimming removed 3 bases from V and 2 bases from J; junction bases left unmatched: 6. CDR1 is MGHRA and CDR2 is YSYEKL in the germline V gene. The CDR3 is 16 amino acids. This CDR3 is CASSQITGQGNYGYTF. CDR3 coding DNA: TGCGCCAGCAGCCAGATAACGGGACAGGGGAACTATGGCTACACCTTC.

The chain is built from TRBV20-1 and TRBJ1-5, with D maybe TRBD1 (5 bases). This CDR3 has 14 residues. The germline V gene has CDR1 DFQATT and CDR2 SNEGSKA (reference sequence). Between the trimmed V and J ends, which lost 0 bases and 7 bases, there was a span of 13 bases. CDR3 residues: CSARDMPGRQPQHF. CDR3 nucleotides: TGCAGTGCTAGAGACATGCCAGGGCGGCAGCCCCAGCATTTT.

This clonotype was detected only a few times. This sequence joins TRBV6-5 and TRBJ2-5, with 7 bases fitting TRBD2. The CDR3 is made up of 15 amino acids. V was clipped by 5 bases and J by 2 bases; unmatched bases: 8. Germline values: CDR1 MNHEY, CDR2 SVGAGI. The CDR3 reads CASSRAGADQETQYF. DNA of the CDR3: TGTGCCAGCAGTCGGGCGGGAGCGGATCAAGAGACCCAGTACTTC.

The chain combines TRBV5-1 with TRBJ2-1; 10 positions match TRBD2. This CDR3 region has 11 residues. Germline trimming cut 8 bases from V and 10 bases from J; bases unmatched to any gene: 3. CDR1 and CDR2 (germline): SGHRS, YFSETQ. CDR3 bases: TGCGCCAGTGCTAGCGGGGGAGAGCAGTTCTTC. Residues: CASASGGEQFF.

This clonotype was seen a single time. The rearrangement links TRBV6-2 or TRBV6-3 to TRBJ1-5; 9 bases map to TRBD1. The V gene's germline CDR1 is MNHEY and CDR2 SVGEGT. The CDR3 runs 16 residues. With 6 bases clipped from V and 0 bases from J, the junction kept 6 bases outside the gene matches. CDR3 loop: CASRQDRGYSNQPQHF. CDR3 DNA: TGTGCCAGCAGGCAGGACAGGGGATATAGCAATCAGCCCCAGCATTTT.

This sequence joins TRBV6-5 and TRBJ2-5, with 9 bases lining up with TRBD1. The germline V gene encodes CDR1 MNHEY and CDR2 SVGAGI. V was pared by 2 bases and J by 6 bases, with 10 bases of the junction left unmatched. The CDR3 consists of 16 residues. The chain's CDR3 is CASSYGGQGREKTQYF. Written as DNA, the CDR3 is TGTGCCAGCAGTTACGGTGGACAGGGGAGGGAAAAGACCCAGTACTTC.

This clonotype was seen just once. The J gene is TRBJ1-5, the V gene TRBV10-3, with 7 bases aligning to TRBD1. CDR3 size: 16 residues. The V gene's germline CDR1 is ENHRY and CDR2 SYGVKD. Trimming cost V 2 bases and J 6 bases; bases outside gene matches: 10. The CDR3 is CAISEPRQGGAQPQHF. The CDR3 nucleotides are TGTGCCATCAGTGAGCCCCGACAGGGTGGCGCTCAGCCCCAGCATTTT.

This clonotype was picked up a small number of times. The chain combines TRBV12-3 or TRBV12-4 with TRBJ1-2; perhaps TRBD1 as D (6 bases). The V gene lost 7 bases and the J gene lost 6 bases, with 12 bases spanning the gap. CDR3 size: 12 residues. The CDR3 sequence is CASNWGGHGYTF. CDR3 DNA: TGTGCCAGCAATTGGGGGGGCCATGGCTACACCTTC.

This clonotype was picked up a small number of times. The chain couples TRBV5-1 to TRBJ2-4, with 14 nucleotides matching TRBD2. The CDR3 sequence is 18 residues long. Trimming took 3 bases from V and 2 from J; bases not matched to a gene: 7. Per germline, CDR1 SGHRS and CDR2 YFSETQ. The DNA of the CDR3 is TGCGCCAGCAGCTCAAGACTAGCGGGGGGGCCGTCCAAAAACATTCAGTACTTC. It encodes CASSSRLAGGPSKNIQYF.

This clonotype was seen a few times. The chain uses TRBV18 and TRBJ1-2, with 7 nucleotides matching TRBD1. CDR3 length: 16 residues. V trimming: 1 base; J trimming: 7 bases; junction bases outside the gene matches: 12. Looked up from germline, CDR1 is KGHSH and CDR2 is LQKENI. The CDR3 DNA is TGTGCCAGCTCACCACTACCGGAGGGGACAGCTGTTGGCTACACCTTC. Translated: CASSPLPEGTAVGYTF.

The DNA for the CDR3 is TGTGCCAGCAGCCTAAGGACAGGGGGCAGCATGAACACTGAAGCTTTCTTT. This encodes CASSLRTGGSMNTEAFF. The rearrangement joins TRBV3-1 to TRBJ1-1; TRBD1 matches 11 bases. The CDR3 has 17 amino acids. Germline V gene lookup returns CDR1 LGHDT and CDR2 YNNKEL (reference sequence). The junction had 7 bases not matched to a gene; V was cut back by 4 bases and J by 0 bases.